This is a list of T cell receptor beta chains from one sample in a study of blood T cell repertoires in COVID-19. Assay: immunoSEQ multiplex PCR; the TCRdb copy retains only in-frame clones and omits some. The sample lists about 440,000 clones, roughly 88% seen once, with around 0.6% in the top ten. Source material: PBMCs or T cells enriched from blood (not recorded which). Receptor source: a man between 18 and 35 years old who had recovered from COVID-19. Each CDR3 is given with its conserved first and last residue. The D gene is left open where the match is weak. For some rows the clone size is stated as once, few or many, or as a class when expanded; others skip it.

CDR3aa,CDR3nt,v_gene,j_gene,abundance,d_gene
CAWSSTAEAFF,TGTGCCTGGAGTTCTACAGCTGAAGCTTTCTTT,TRBV30,TRBJ1-1,.,.
CASSLGAGFDEQYF,TGTGCCAGCAGCTTGGGAGCAGGGTTTGACGAGCAGTACTTC,TRBV5-6,TRBJ2-7,.,.
CASMRGTGVTGELFF,TGTGCCAGCATGCGGGGAACGGGGGTCACCGGGGAGCTGTTTTTT,TRBV6-5,TRBJ2-2,.,.
CASTTGQGGFQPQHF,TGTGCCAGCACCACCGGACAGGGAGGGTTTCAGCCCCAGCATTTT,TRBV28,TRBJ1-5,.,TRBD1
CASSLFRTVRNQPQHF,TGTGCCAGCAGTTTATTCCGGACAGTCCGCAATCAGCCCCAGCATTTT,TRBV28,TRBJ1-5,.,.
CASGLGSGQQPQHF,TGTGCCAGCGGGTTAGGGTCAGGGCAACAGCCCCAGCATTTT,TRBV6-5,TRBJ1-5,few,.
CASSLTLGLAGLDEQFF,TGTGCCAGCAGCCTCACACTGGGGCTAGCGGGATTGGATGAGCAGTTCTTC,TRBV9,TRBJ2-1,few,TRBD2
CASSDSIGRTDTQYF,TGTGCCAGCAGTGACTCTATCGGGAGAACAGATACGCAGTATTTT,TRBV6-5,TRBJ2-3,many,.
CASPGTGGNTIYF,TGTGCCAGCCCGGGGACAGGGGGAAACACCATATATTTT,TRBV27,TRBJ1-3,.,TRBD1
CASSSQGQVPFF,TGTGCCAGCAGCTCCCAGGGGCAGGTTCCGTTCTTC,TRBV11-3,TRBJ2-1,.,.
CASSVGSDYGYTF,TGTGCCAGCAGCGTAGGGTCAGACTATGGCTACACCTTC,TRBV9,TRBJ1-2,once,.
CASSYKGTGGSNTEAFF,TGTGCCAGCAGCTATAAAGGGACAGGGGGTTCGAACACTGAAGCTTTCTTT,TRBV7-2,TRBJ1-1,.,TRBD1
CASSLEGFSNQPQHF,TGTGCCAGCAGCTTGGAGGGCTTTAGCAATCAGCCCCAGCATTTT,TRBV11-2,TRBJ1-5,.,.
CASSPDSNSPLHF,TGTGCCAGCAGCCCAGACAGTAATTCACCCCTCCACTTT,TRBV7-9,TRBJ1-6,.,.
CASSYSLGTGETQYF,TGTGCCAGCAGTTACTCACTCGGGACTGGAGAGACCCAGTACTTC,TRBV6-5,TRBJ2-5,.,.
CASSRETDSHEQYF,TGTGCCAGCAGCCGGGAGACGGATTCCCACGAGCAGTACTTC,TRBV3-1/TRBV3-2,TRBJ2-7,.,.
CASQDRGRNEQFF,TGTGCCAGCCAGGACAGGGGGCGGAATGAGCAGTTCTTC,TRBV19,TRBJ2-1,.,TRBD1
CASSWTGTGDQPQHF,TGTGCCAGTAGCTGGACGGGGACAGGGGATCAGCCCCAGCATTTT,TRBV19,TRBJ1-5,.,TRBD1
CASSEASVRGPNSPLHF,TGTGCCAGCAGTGAAGCCTCTGTCAGGGGACCTAATTCACCCCTCCACTTT,TRBV6-1,TRBJ1-6,.,.
CATSRDREVLDTIYF,TGTGCCACCAGCAGAGATCGCGAGGTTCTGGACACCATATATTTT,TRBV15,TRBJ1-3,few,.
CASSESGTGGMGYTF,TGTGCCAGCAGTGAATCAGGGACAGGGGGAATGGGCTACACCTTC,TRBV2,TRBJ1-2,.,TRBD1
CASSLGLAGVPSSYNEQFF,TGTGCCAGCAGTTTAGGTCTAGCGGGAGTACCCTCCTCCTACAATGAGCAGTTCTTC,TRBV27,TRBJ2-1,.,TRBD2
CAINMDTGGYTF,TGTGCCATCAACATGGACACAGGTGGCTACACCTTC,TRBV10-3,TRBJ1-2,.,.
CASSLVPSGNYNEQFF,TGCGCCAGCAGCTTGGTGCCTAGCGGGAACTACAATGAGCAGTTCTTC,TRBV5-1,TRBJ2-1,.,TRBD2
CASSSGGVHTEAFF,TGTGCCAGCAGCTCAGGGGGCGTGCACACTGAAGCTTTCTTT,TRBV11-1,TRBJ1-1,.,TRBD1
CASSLGQGLYNEQFF,TGTGCCAGCTCACTAGGCCAGGGCCTTTACAATGAGCAGTTCTTC,TRBV18,TRBJ2-1,.,.
CASSISGGSSYNEQFF,TGTGCCAGTAGTATAAGCGGGGGGAGCTCCTACAATGAGCAGTTCTTC,TRBV19,TRBJ2-1,.,TRBD2
CASSLEPGVTNYGYTF,TGTGCCAGCAGCCTAGAACCGGGGGTCACTAACTATGGCTACACCTTC,TRBV5-8,TRBJ1-2,.,.
CASSPPSLGRREKLFF,TGTGCCAGTAGCCCGCCGTCCCTGGGGCGCCGAGAAAAACTGTTTTTT,TRBV19,TRBJ1-4,.,.
CASTQLGGLANYGYTF,TGTGCCAGCACCCAACTTGGGGGCTTGGCTAACTATGGCTACACCTTC,TRBV2,TRBJ1-2,.,.
CSVLILADYEQYF,TGCAGCGTGCTTATCTTAGCGGATTACGAGCAGTACTTC,TRBV29-1,TRBJ2-7,.,.
CASSLNSGVNNEQFF,TGTGCCAGCAGCTTAAATAGCGGAGTCAACAATGAGCAGTTCTTC,TRBV7-3,TRBJ2-1,.,.